This passage covers 17 T cell receptor beta chains from one sample sequenced in a study of type 1 regulatory T cells (TCRdb year 2021). Summary of the overall study and its limitations: Tr1 cells showed a more restricted TCR repertoire than non-Tr1 cells, which the study interpreted as alloantigen-induced clonal expansion.

For sequencing, an Illumina MiSeq was employed. Starting from the raw public reads, TCRdb applied fastp trimming at Q25, assembled clones with MiXCR and retained in-frame beta chains. Every entry covers one CDR3 protein and lists the most common genes and DNA from its rows. The sample data list about 5,000 distinct CDR3 sequences, and around 26% of these were observed just once. 35% to 40% of the sample comes from the top ten. No antigens are known for them. The sample was cultured type 1 regulatory T (Tr1) cells, either the whole culture or a sorted fraction (not recorded which). The sample's cell subset or site, from its label and the paper: type 1 regulatory T cells sorted from the T-allo10 product. The receptors here all came from a human donor in good health.

The gene calls are TRBV6-1 and TRBJ1-2, with TRBD1 matching 11 bases. Germline CDR1 reads MNHNS; CDR2 reads SASEGT. The ends lost 7 bases at V and 3 bases at J; junction bases unmatched: 10. This CDR3 region has 16 residues. The CDR3 coding sequence is TGTGCCAGCACCCTAACTGGACAGGGGGCTTACTATGGCTACACCTTC. It encodes CASTLTGQGAYYGYTF.

As concerns this clonotype: Since a far larger clone is one base different, this is likely a read error. The chain employs TRBV7-2 and TRBJ2-7; 8 bases are a match to TRBD2. The CDR3 totals 16 residues. V trimming: 4 bases; J trimming: 7 bases; junction bases outside the gene matches: 15. Germline V gene data show CDR1 as SGHTA and CDR2 as FQGNSA. The CDR3 sequence: CASSSGGQSSYNEQYF. The CDR3 DNA reads TGTGCCAGCAGCTCGGGGGGGCAGAGCTCCTACAATGAGCAGTACTTC.

This clonotype was seen many times. The CDR3 region is CASTPVTGGANVLTF. As DNA, the CDR3 is TGTGCCAGCACCCCGGTGACGGGTGGGGCCAACGTCCTGACTTTC. The J gene is TRBJ2-6, the V gene TRBV12-3 or TRBV12-4; no reliable D call. The V gene lost 7 bases and the J gene lost 3 bases, with 13 bases spanning the gap. The CDR3 covers 15 residues.

This clonotype was found many times. This sequence joins TRBV5-8 and TRBJ1-5, with D possibly being TRBD1 (6 bases). This CDR3 contains 14 residues. Germline V lookup: CDR1 SGHTS, CDR2 YDEGEE. Trimming removed 1 base from V and 7 bases from J, with 12 bases in between. The CDR3 sequence is CASSLRRGMQPQHF. The CDR3 nucleotides read TGTGCCAGCAGCTTGCGCAGGGGTATGCAGCCCCAGCATTTT.

The table lists this clonotype with a count of one. The rearrangement joins TRBV6-1 to TRBJ2-3; TRBD2 aligns across 8 bases. This CDR3 contains 14 residues. Germline V gene sequence: CDR1 MNHNS, CDR2 SASEGT. Trimming took 8 bases from V and 5 from J; bases not matched to a gene: 9. DNA for the CDR3: TGTGCCAGCGAGCGTGGCGGGGGGAAAGATACGCAGTATTTT. Translating gives CASERGGGKDTQYF.

This clonotype was seen many times. The chain links TRBV12-3 or TRBV12-4 to TRBJ1-1; no clear D gene. This CDR3 contains 15 residues. V lost 1 base and J 8 bases, leaving 17 bases between the germline ends. As DNA, the CDR3 is TGTGCCAGCAGTTTAGGGGTTGAGAGGGCGAGGGAAGCTTTCTTT. Translation: CASSLGVERAREAFF.

The CDR3 nucleotides read TGCGCCAGCAGCTTGAGCGGACAGGGTAATTCACCCCTCCACTTT. The encoded protein is CASSLSGQGNSPLHF. V gene TRBV5-1 combines with J gene TRBJ1-6; 8 bases are shared with TRBD1. V lost 1 base and J lost 6; bases outside the gene matches: 3. This CDR3 is built from 15 residues. Germline V gene lookup returns CDR1 SGHRS and CDR2 YFSETQ.

The table lists this clonotype with a few counts. This rearrangement joins TRBV5-4 to TRBJ2-3; D perhaps matches TRBD2 (6 bases). Germline assignment: CDR1 SGHNT and CDR2 YYREEE (reference sequence). The CDR3 runs to 15 residues. Trimming took 3 bases from V and 4 from J, leaving 15 bases between them. The CDR3 here is CASSWLAGSADTQYF. The CDR3 DNA reads TGTGCCAGCAGCTGGCTGGCGGGGTCGGCAGATACGCAGTATTTT.

This clonotype showed up just a few times. The V call is TRBV2, the J call TRBJ1-1, with 12 bases fitting TRBD1. J lost 5 bases, V lost 6 bases, and 1 base had no gene match. CDR1 is SNHLY and CDR2 is FYNNEI in the germline V gene. CDR3 length: 13 amino acids. The CDR3 reads CASRGQGATEAFF. Here the CDR3 DNA reads TGTGCCAGCAGGGGACAGGGGGCTACTGAAGCTTTCTTT.

For the CDR3, the DNA is TGCAGTGCTAGACTGCTAGCGGGGGGCAATGAGCAGTTCTTC. Translated: CSARLLAGGNEQFF. The chain couples TRBV20-1 to TRBJ2-1; 11 nucleotides agree with TRBD2. Unmatched junction bases numbered 3, after V lost 2 bases and J lost 6 bases. The CDR3 spans 14 residues. The germline V gene encodes CDR1 DFQATT and CDR2 SNEGSKA (reference sequence).

This clonotype appeared many times. The genes are TRBV7-2 and TRBJ1-2; possibly TRBD1 for D (5 bases). The V gene's germline CDR1 is SGHTA and CDR2 FQGNSA. Trimming stripped 6 bases from V and 4 bases from J, with 12 bases between. This CDR3 has 13 residues. DNA of the CDR3: TGTGCCAGCAGTCCTGGACACAGCTATGGCTACACCTTC. Protein product: CASSPGHSYGYTF.

This clonotype turned up a few times. J is TRBJ2-3 and V is TRBV7-2; D is possibly TRBD2 (6 bases). This CDR3 has 14 residues. Per the germline V gene, CDR1 is SGHTA and CDR2 is FQGNSA. V was shortened by 5 bases and J by 0 bases, with 9 bases between the two germline ends. CDR3 nucleotide sequence: TGTGCCAGCAGCATGGGGGGAAGCACAGATACGCAGTATTTT. Encoded protein: CASSMGGSTDTQYF.

The chain carries TRBV2 and TRBJ2-5, with 11 bases lining up with TRBD2. The CDR3 is made up of 15 amino acids. Losses at the gene ends were 6 bases for V and 1 base for J; bases not matched to a gene: 4. The germline V gene has CDR1 SNHLY and CDR2 FYNNEI. The CDR3 coding sequence is TGTGCCAGCAGAAGACTAGCGGGGATCCAAGAGACCCAGTACTTC. This sequence encodes CASRRLAGIQETQYF.

By its share, this clonotype is medium-sized. The V gene is TRBV5-1, the J gene TRBJ2-7; D not resolved. Per germline, CDR1 SGHRS and CDR2 YFSETQ. The V gene lost 2 bases and the J gene lost 0 bases, with 9 bases spanning the gap. The CDR3 contains 14 residues. This CDR3 reads CASSFGGSSYEQYF. For the CDR3, the DNA is TGCGCCAGCAGCTTTGGTGGGTCCTCCTACGAGCAGTACTTC.

On this clonotype itself: This could be a read error, since a much larger clone is one nucleotide away. J is TRBJ2-3 and V is TRBV7-2, with 9 bases aligning to TRBD2. Germline loops: CDR1 SGHTA, CDR2 FQGNSA. V lost 2 bases, J lost 2 bases, and 5 bases stayed unmatched. The CDR3 length is 16 residues. The CDR3 DNA is TGTGCCAGCAGCTTAAGGGTAGCGGGGGACACAGATACGCAGTATTTT. The encoded protein is CASSLRVAGDTDTQYF.

This rearrangement joins TRBV7-2 to TRBJ2-7; 7 nucleotides align to TRBD1. Germline V gene lookup returns CDR1 SGHTA and CDR2 FQGNSA. The junction had 19 bases not matched to a gene; V was cut back by 8 bases and J by 0 bases. This CDR3 has 18 residues. In DNA form, the CDR3 reads TGTGCCAGCGGCGCACGGGACAGAGTAGTCGCGAGCTCCTACGAGCAGTACTTC. Protein sequence: CASGARDRVVASSYEQYF.

This clonotype is categorized as medium-sized. The chain employs TRBV5-1 and TRBJ2-3, with 7 bases lining up with TRBD2. The junction had 17 bases not matched to a gene; V was cut back by 4 bases and J by 9 bases. There are 16 residues in the CDR3. The germline V gene encodes CDR1 SGHRS and CDR2 YFSETQ. Here the CDR3 reads CASSPGTTPLEGTQYF. The CDR3 nucleotides are TGCGCCAGCAGCCCCGGGACTACTCCCCTCGAGGGGACGCAGTATTTT.